Each of the 16 T cell receptor beta chains below was sequenced from the same sample in a study of cytomegalovirus exposure and HLA in healthy donors. Measured with immunoSEQ multiplex PCR; TCRdb has only the in-frame clones, and not every one. The table records more than 200,000 clones, roughly 84% of them present only once. Material: PBMCs. These receptor sequences come from a man younger than 35 in good health and CMV-seropositive.

V usage is TRBV25-1 and J usage is TRBJ1-1; D is perhaps TRBD1 (5 bases). The V gene lost 3 bases and the J gene lost 4 bases, with 15 bases spanning the gap. CDR1 and CDR2 from the germline V gene are MGHDK and SYGVNS. The CDR3 runs 15 residues. CDR3 amino acids: CASSDPRAGSTEAFF. CDR3 in DNA: TGTGCCAGCAGTGACCCGCGGGCAGGGAGCACTGAAGCTTTCTTT.

The chain links TRBV18 to TRBJ1-1; 7 bases map to TRBD1. From germline, CDR1 is KGHSH and CDR2 LQKENI. V lost 6 bases to trimming and J lost 1 base; unmatched junction nucleotides: 8. This CDR3 spans 15 amino acids. In DNA, the CDR3 is TGTGCCAGCTCCCTAAGACAGGGAAAGAACACTGAAGCTTTCTTT. Its protein is CASSLRQGKNTEAFF.

The gene calls are TRBV5-1 and TRBJ2-5; no reliable D call. CDR1 and CDR2 from the germline V gene are SGHRS and YFSETQ. This CDR3 is 13 amino acids long. The V end lost 1 base, the J end lost 4 bases, and 8 bases lay between the germline ends. CDR3 in DNA: TGCGCCAGCAGCTTGAACAATCCAGAGACCCAGTACTTC. Translating gives CASSLNNPETQYF.

Only one count was recorded for this clone. The V gene is TRBV7-9, the J gene TRBJ2-1; the D gene is possibly TRBD2 (6 bases). CDR1 and CDR2 (germline): SEHNR, FQNEAQ (reference sequence). The CDR3 consists of 17 residues. Trimming took off 5 bases at V and 0 bases at J, with 17 bases between the two ends. The CDR3 DNA sequence: TGTGCCAGCAGCCGAGGGACTCCTACTAGCTCCTACAATGAGCAGTTCTTC. Amino acids: CASSRGTPTSSYNEQFF.

The V call is TRBV6-1, the J call TRBJ2-1; 10 positions agree with TRBD2. Losses at the gene ends were 4 bases for V and 7 bases for J; bases not matched to a gene: 10. The CDR3 totals 16 residues. From germline, CDR1 is MNHNS and CDR2 SASEGT. CDR3 sequence (DNA): TGTGCCAGCAGTGGTCCTAGCGGGAGAAGTGTGAATGAGCAGTTCTTC. Protein product: CASSGPSGRSVNEQFF.

This clone was seen a single time. The genes are TRBV6-1 and TRBJ2-7; TRBD2 matches at 8 bases. The CDR3 sequence is 13 residues long. Germline loops: CDR1 MNHNS, CDR2 SASEGT. V lost 7 bases, J lost 4 bases, and 6 bases stayed unmatched. The CDR3 here is CASTPGGLYEQYF. CDR3 coding DNA: TGTGCCAGCACCCCGGGGGGGCTATACGAGCAGTACTTC.

The table lists this clone with many counts. V gene TRBV4-1 combines with J gene TRBJ2-1; TRBD1 agrees at 8 bases. The CDR3 extends over 13 amino acids. The V gene's germline CDR1 is MGHRA and CDR2 YSYEKL. Trimming at V came to 1 base and at J to 9 bases, leaving 2 bases not matched to a gene. DNA of the CDR3: TGCGCCAGCAGCCAAGTTCAGGGGGCTGAGCAGTTCTTC. This codes for CASSQVQGAEQFF.

This sequence joins TRBV9 and TRBJ2-7, with D perhaps TRBD2 (7 bases). V was pared by 4 bases and J by 5 bases, with 13 bases between. There are 13 residues in the CDR3. The V gene's germline CDR1 is SGDLS and CDR2 YYNGEE. The CDR3 sequence: CASSPEGGDEQYF. CDR3 in DNA: TGTGCCAGCAGCCCCGAGGGGGGGGACGAGCAGTACTTC.

The chain joins TRBV5-6 to TRBJ2-7, with TRBD1 matching 7 bases. The germline V gene has CDR1 SGHDT and CDR2 YYEEEE. The CDR3 covers 13 residues. The V gene end was trimmed by 3 bases and the J gene end by 3 bases; junction bases not matched to a gene: 3. In DNA, the CDR3 is TGTGCCAGCAGCTCAGGGACAGTCTACGAGCAGTACTTC. Its translation: CASSSGTVYEQYF.

The chain joins TRBV13 to TRBJ2-7, with 12 bases aligning to TRBD2. The junction had 2 bases not matched to a gene; V was cut back by 6 bases and J by 5 bases. Per the germline V gene, CDR1 is PRHDT and CDR2 is FYEKMQ (reference sequence). This CDR3 is 13 amino acids long. Written as DNA, the CDR3 is TGTGCCAGCAGTCTAGCGGGAGGGGACGAGCAGTACTTC. Its translation is CASSLAGGDEQYF.

The V gene is TRBV6-5, the J gene TRBJ1-2, with D perhaps TRBD1 (5 bases). This CDR3 is 14 amino acids long. V shed 4 bases and J shed 5 bases, with 14 bases lying between them. CDR1 and CDR2 (germline): MNHEY, SVGAGI. The CDR3 DNA reads TGTGCCAGCAGTTTCGGCGGACAACCATATGGCTACACCTTC. This translates into CASSFGGQPYGYTF.

This chain connects TRBV5-4 to TRBJ2-7; D is uncertain. The germline CDR1 and CDR2 sequences are SGHNT and YYREEE (reference sequence). V was shortened by 3 bases and J by 8 bases, with 9 bases between the two germline ends. The CDR3 extends over 11 amino acids. The CDR3 DNA reads as TGTGCCAGCAGCTCCGACTTTAAGCAGTACTTC. Amino acid sequence: CASSSDFKQYF.

This chain uses TRBV5-1 with TRBJ2-5, with TRBD1 as a possible D gene (6 bases). The CDR3 loop spans 14 amino acids. Trimming shortened V by 0 bases and J by 3 bases, and 9 bases separated the two germline ends. Germline values: CDR1 SGHRS, CDR2 YFSETQ. The CDR3 nucleotides read TGCGCCAGCAGCTTGGGGGACACCGAAGAGACCCAGTACTTC. Translated, it gives CASSLGDTEETQYF.

The chain recombines TRBV6-5 with TRBJ1-1, with D possibly being TRBD1 (5 bases). Per germline, CDR1 MNHEY and CDR2 SVGAGI. V lost 5 bases, J lost 6 bases, and 13 bases lay in between. The CDR3 is made up of 13 amino acids. The CDR3 DNA sequence: TGTGCCAGCAGTCGGGGGGATATCTCTGAAGCTTTCTTT. Amino acid sequence: CASSRGDISEAFF.

The gene calls are TRBV9 and TRBJ1-1; TRBD1 is a possible D gene (6 bases). CDR3 size: 15 residues. Trimming took off 0 bases at V and 1 base at J, with 10 bases between the two ends. Germline-derived CDR1 and CDR2 are SGDLS and YYNGEE. CDR3 region: CASSVVGQKNTEAFF. As DNA, the CDR3 is TGTGCCAGCAGCGTAGTGGGACAAAAGAACACTGAAGCTTTCTTT.

The chain carries TRBV4-3 and TRBJ2-2; no definite D call. In germline, CDR1 is LGHNA, CDR2 YSLEER. The CDR3 spans 14 residues. Trimming shortened V by 1 base and J by 6 bases, and 9 bases separated the two germline ends. The CDR3, as DNA: TGCGCCAGCAGCCAAGCTGCCTCCGCCGGGGAGCTGTTTTTT. It translates to CASSQAASAGELFF.